This TCR beta chain was sequenced in a study of blood T cell repertoires in COVID-19. Study context: From T cells, B-cell-depleted T cells, or PBMCs came the material, which was cDNA or gDNA.

Germline loops: CDR1 SGHTA, CDR2 FQGNSA. V dropped 2 bases and J dropped 4; count of bases not matched to a gene: 6. CDR3 length equals 15 residues. How the authors handled the data: Reference gene primer amplification in the assay estimated nucleated cell counts. Clones were sequenced by immunoSEQ multiplex PCR, and TCRdb holds only the in-frame ones, with some missing. That table gives V, J and clone size, and the DNA gave D and trimming. This sample has tens of thousands of clones; around 81% occur once, and the top ten carry around 3%. V gene TRBV7-2 combines with J gene TRBJ2-7; 9 bases are shared with TRBD2. This sequence was found in a man aged 50 to 59 with acute or convalescent COVID-19. Sequenced input: peripheral blood. The CDR3 coding sequence is TGTGCCAGCAGCTTAAGCGCGGGGGGGAGGTACGAGCAGTACTTC. Translating gives CASSLSAGGRYEQYF. Based on the CDR3 plus reference TRBV7-2 and TRBJ2-7, the full variable domain is GAGVSQSPSNKVTEKGKDVELRCDPISGHTALYWYRQSLGQGLEFLIYFQGNSAPDKSGLPSDRFSAERTGGSVSTLTIQRTQQEDSAVYLCASSLSAGGRYEQYFGPGTRLTVT.